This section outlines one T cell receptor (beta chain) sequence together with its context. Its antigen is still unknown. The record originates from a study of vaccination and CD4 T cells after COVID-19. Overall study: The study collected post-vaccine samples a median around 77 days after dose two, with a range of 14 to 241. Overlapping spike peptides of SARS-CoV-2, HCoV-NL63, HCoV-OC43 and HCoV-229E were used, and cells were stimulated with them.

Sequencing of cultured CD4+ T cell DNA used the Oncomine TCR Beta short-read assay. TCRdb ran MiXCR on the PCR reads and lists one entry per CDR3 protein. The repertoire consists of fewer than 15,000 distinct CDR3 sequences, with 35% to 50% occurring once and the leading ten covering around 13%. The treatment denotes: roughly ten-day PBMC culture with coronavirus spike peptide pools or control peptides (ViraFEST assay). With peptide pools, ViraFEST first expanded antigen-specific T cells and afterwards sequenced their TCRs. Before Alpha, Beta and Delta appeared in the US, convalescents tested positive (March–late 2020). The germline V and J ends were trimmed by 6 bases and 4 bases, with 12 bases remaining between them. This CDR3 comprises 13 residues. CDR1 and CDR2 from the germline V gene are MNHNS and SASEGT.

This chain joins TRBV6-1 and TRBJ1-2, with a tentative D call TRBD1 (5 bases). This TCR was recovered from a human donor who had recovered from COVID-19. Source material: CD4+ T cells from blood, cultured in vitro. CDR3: CASSKGTVYGYTF. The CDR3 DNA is TGTGCCAGCAGCAAAGGGACGGTCTATGGCTACACCTTC.